This T cell receptor beta chain was captured in a study of cytomegalovirus exposure and HLA in healthy donors. Study-wide context: Findings of an earlier analysis included some 120 million unique TCR beta sequences from 180 million or so T cells. Overall study results and limits: The study recorded 160 or so TCR beta chains that were cytomegalovirus-associated. There were several of the most significant clusters that appeared linked to common viral pathogens in a later analysis. Later analysis demonstrated an association between a missense DCLRE1C variant and TCR beta V- and J-gene trimming.

Use of 60 Vbeta and 13 Jbeta primers characterized the PCR. Here immunoSEQ multiplex PCR was the method, and the copy in TCRdb shows in-frame clones only, minus some. The data show about 120,000 clones, about 75% seen once. This clone showed up just a few times. Its antigen is unidentified. CDR3 size: 12 residues. Trimming took 10 bases from V and 3 from J, leaving 12 bases between them. The germline V gene encodes CDR1 SNHLY and CDR2 FYNNEI. Sequenced sample: PBMCs. This receptor was obtained from a woman in her 40s in good health and CMV-seropositive. The genes are TRBV2 and TRBJ1-2, with D perhaps matching TRBD1 (5 bases). The CDR3 DNA reads TGTGCCACCCAGGGTGTGGACTATGGCTACACCTTC. Translated: CATQGVDYGYTF. Full variable domain (remainder filled in from reference TRBV2 and TRBJ1-2): EPEVTQTPSHQVTQMGQEVILRCVPISNHLYFYWYRQILGQKVEFLVSFYNNEISEKSEIFDDQFSVERPDGSNFTLKIRSTKLEDSAMYFCATQGVDYGYTFGSGTRLTVV.